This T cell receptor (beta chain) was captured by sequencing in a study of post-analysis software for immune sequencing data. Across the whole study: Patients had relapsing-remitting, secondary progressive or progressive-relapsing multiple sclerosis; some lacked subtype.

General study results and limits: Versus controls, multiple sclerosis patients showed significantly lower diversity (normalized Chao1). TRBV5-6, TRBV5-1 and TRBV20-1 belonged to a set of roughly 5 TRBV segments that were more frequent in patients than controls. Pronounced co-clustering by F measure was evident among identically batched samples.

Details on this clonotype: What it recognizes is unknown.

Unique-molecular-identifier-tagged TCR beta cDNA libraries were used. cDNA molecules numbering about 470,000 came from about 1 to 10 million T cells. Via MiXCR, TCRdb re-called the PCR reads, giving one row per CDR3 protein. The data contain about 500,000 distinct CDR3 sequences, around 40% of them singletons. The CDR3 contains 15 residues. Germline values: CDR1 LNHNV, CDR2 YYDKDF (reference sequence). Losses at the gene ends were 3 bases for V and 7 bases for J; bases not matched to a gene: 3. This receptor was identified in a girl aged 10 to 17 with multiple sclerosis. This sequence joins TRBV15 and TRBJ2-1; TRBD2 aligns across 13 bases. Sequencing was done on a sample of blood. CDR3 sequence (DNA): TGTGCCACCAGCAGGGGGGGACTAGCGGGAAATGAGCAGTTCTTC. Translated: CATSRGGLAGNEQFF. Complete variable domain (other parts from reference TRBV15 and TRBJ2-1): DAMVIQNPRYQVTQFGKPVTLSCSQTLNHNVMYWYQQKSSQAPKLLFHYYDKDFNNEADTPDNFQSRRPNTSFCFLDIRSPGLGDTAMYLCATSRGGLAGNEQFFGPGTRLTVL.